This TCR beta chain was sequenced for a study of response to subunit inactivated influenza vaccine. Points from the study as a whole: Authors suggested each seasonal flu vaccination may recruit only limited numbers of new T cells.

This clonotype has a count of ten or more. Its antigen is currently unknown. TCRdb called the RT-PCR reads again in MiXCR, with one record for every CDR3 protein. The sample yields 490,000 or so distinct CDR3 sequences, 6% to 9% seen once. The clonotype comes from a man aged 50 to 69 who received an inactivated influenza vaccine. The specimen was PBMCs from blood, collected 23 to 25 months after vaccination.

The CDR3, as DNA: TGCAGCGTTTGGTGGACAACTAATGAAAAACTGTTTTTT. Its protein product is CSVWWTTNEKLFF. V and J are TRBV29-1 and TRBJ1-4, with D unclear. The germline V gene has CDR1 SQVTM and CDR2 ANQGSEA. The CDR3 contains 13 residues. V lost 5 bases, J lost 0 bases, and 7 bases lay in between.